The rows below give T cell receptor beta chains drawn from one sample of a study of cytomegalovirus exposure and HLA in healthy donors. Sequencing used immunoSEQ multiplex PCR; TCRdb keeps in-frame clones, though not all of them. This sample has roughly 280,000 clones, with roughly 70% found just once. The source material was PBMCs. Every receptor here comes from a female donor in good health and CMV-seronegative. Both conserved end residues are part of each CDR3. The D gene is left open where the match is weak. Size tells how often a clone was seen (once, few, many) or the class of an expanded clone, and some rows leave it out.

j_call | d_call | v_call | clone_size | cdr3_aa | cdr3_nt
TRBJ2-3 | NA | TRBV27 | NA | CARGEDTQYF | TGTGCCAGGGGCGAAGATACGCAGTATTTT
TRBJ2-3 | NA | TRBV4-2 | NA | CASSQASLPGDTQYF | TGTGCCAGCAGCCAAGCTAGCCTCCCCGGAGATACGCAGTATTTT
TRBJ2-2 | TRBD1 | TRBV5-1 | NA | CASRKTGEGTGELFF | TGCGCCAGCCGGAAAACAGGGGAAGGGACCGGGGAGCTGTTTTTT
TRBJ2-1 | NA | TRBV2 | NA | CASMAQGLVINEQFF | TGTGCCAGCATGGCCCAGGGACTGGTAATCAATGAGCAGTTCTTC
TRBJ2-5 | NA | TRBV5-6 | NA | CASSWGRWGGTQYF | TGTGCCAGCAGCTGGGGGAGGTGGGGAGGGACCCAGTACTTC
TRBJ2-6 | NA | TRBV2 | few | CASSEVLASGANVLTF | TGTGCCAGCAGTGAGGTCTTGGCCTCTGGGGCCAACGTCCTGACTTTC
TRBJ1-2 | TRBD1 | TRBV5-1 | few | CASSEGQGPGATF | TGCGCCAGCAGCGAGGGACAGGGACCAGGTGCTACCTTC
TRBJ2-3 | TRBD1 | TRBV25-1 | NA | CASSVAIRDSSTDTQYF | TGTGCCAGCAGTGTGGCAATCAGGGACAGTAGCACAGATACGCAGTATTTT
TRBJ1-1 | NA | TRBV7-9 | NA | CSSSLLTFRNTEAFF | TGTTCCAGCAGCCTTTTGACATTTAGGAACACTGAAGCTTTCTTT
TRBJ1-5 | NA | TRBV30 | NA | CAWSVRQGNQPQHF | TGTGCCTGGAGTGTGAGGCAGGGGAATCAGCCCCAGCATTTT
TRBJ1-2 | TRBD1 | TRBV6-5 | NA | CASSHQTGVGGYTF | TGTGCCAGCAGTCACCAGACAGGGGTGGGTGGCTACACCTTC
TRBJ2-7 | NA | TRBV6-5 | NA | CASSYRVDQREQYF | TGTGCCAGCAGTTACCGTGTCGATCAGAGGGAGCAGTACTTC
TRBJ2-1 | NA | TRBV7-9 | NA | CASSSSRLAVTNEQFF | TGTGCCAGCAGCTCGTCTCGTTTAGCGGTAACCAATGAGCAGTTCTTC
TRBJ2-1 | NA | TRBV9 | NA | CASSVSLPRGGATSDEQFF | TGTGCCAGCAGCGTGAGTCTCCCACGTGGGGGCGCCACAAGCGATGAGCAGTTCTTC
TRBJ2-7 | TRBD1 | TRBV5-1 | NA | CASSDGTGSYEQYF | TGCGCCAGCAGCGACGGGACAGGGTCCTACGAGCAGTACTTC
TRBJ2-4 | NA | TRBV30 | NA | CAWSVHGTLAKNIQYF | TGTGCCTGGAGTGTACATGGCACCTTAGCCAAAAACATTCAGTACTTC
TRBJ2-2 | TRBD2 | TRBV6-1 | NA | CASLAGGRTGELFF | TGTGCCAGCCTAGCGGGAGGACGGACCGGGGAGCTGTTTTTT
TRBJ2-1 | NA | TRBV9 | NA | CASSVGASPYNEQFF | TGTGCCAGCAGCGTAGGAGCGTCCCCCTACAATGAGCAGTTCTTC
TRBJ2-1 | NA | TRBV12-2 | NA | CASRLGASGSKYNEQFF | TGTGCAAGTCGCTTAGGGGCTAGCGGGAGCAAGTACAATGAGCAGTTCTTC
TRBJ2-1 | NA | TRBV9 | NA | CASSVGASDNEQFF | TGTGCCAGCAGCGTAGGAGCTAGCGACAATGAGCAGTTCTTC
TRBJ2-3 | TRBD1 | TRBV5-1 | NA | CASSIWTGATDTQYF | TGCGCCAGCAGCATATGGACAGGGGCGACAGATACGCAGTATTTT
TRBJ1-5 | NA | TRBV28 | NA | CASSSGSAGGQPQHF | TGTGCCAGCAGTTCGGGGTCAGCAGGAGGTCAGCCCCAGCATTTT
TRBJ1-5 | TRBD1 | TRBV18 | NA | CASSPGTGNQPQHF | TGTGCCAGCTCACCCGGGACAGGGAATCAGCCCCAGCATTTT
TRBJ2-3 | NA | TRBV4-1 | NA | CASSLGGTQYF | TGCGCCAGCAGCCTCGGGGGTACGCAGTATTTT
TRBJ2-1 | TRBD2 | TRBV6-5 | few | CASRLAGALHLEQFF | TGTGCCAGCAGACTAGCGGGAGCCCTTCATTTAGAGCAGTTCTTC
TRBJ2-1 | NA | TRBV9 | NA | CASSPRTDYNEQFF | TGTGCCAGCAGCCCCCGGACTGACTACAATGAGCAGTTCTTC
TRBJ1-2 | NA | TRBV11-2 | NA | CASSLLVGANYGYTF | TGTGCCAGCAGCTTATTGGTGGGAGCTAACTATGGCTACACCTTC
TRBJ2-7 | NA | TRBV27 | NA | CASSRRTAASYEQYF | TGTGCCAGCAGTCGTCGGACAGCAGCCTCCTACGAGCAGTACTTC
TRBJ2-7 | TRBD2 | TRBV4-2 | NA | CASSHSTDLSGACEQYF | TGTGCCAGCAGCCATTCAACGGATCTTAGCGGGGCCTGCGAGCAGTACTTC
TRBJ2-2 | TRBD2 | TRBV27 | NA | CASSLLASGSGTGELFF | TGTGCCAGCAGTTTATTGGCTAGCGGGAGTGGCACCGGGGAGCTGTTTTTT
TRBJ1-2 | NA | TRBV7-9 | few | CASSFREGYTF | TGTGCCAGCAGCTTCAGGGAGGGGTACACCTTC
TRBJ2-7 | TRBD1 | TRBV29-1 | NA | CSAKQNRGYEQYF | TGCAGCGCCAAACAAAACAGGGGCTACGAGCAGTACTTC
TRBJ2-1 | NA | TRBV6-5 | NA | CASSFTTEGGRQFF | TGTGCCAGCAGTTTCACTACAGAGGGGGGGCGGCAGTTCTTC
TRBJ1-3 | NA | TRBV7-9 | NA | CASSPSGGAGNTIYF | TGTGCCAGCAGCCCGTCGGGGGGGGCAGGAAACACCATATATTTT